These 20 T cell receptor beta chains came from one sample sequenced in a study of technical replicates of blood from a few donors. Data came from immunoSEQ multiplex PCR; TCRdb stores just in-frame clones and leaves some out. Of tens of thousands of clones listed, over 85% are singletons. Sequenced sample: T cells isolated from PBMCs. These receptors were collected from a human donor in good health.

This chain joins TRBV6-5 and TRBJ1-4, with 9 nucleotides matching TRBD1. After removal of 5 bases from V and 4 bases from J, the junction contained 5 bases not matched to a gene. Germline lookup yields CDR1 MNHEY and CDR2 SVGAGI. There are 15 residues in the CDR3. The CDR3 sequence is CASSARTGDNEKLFF. DNA for the CDR3: TGTGCCAGCAGTGCGAGGACAGGGGATAATGAAAAACTGTTTTTT.

J is TRBJ2-3 and V is TRBV18; 7 positions agree with TRBD1. V shed 3 bases, J shed 4 bases, and the junction held 7 bases outside the gene matches. Germline V gene lookup returns CDR1 KGHSH and CDR2 LQKENI. CDR3 length: 15 amino acids. The CDR3 spells CASSPISTGADTQYF. In DNA form, the CDR3 reads TGTGCCAGCTCACCTATATCCACAGGGGCAGATACGCAGTATTTT.

The V and J genes are TRBV7-9 and TRBJ2-7; perhaps TRBD1 as D (5 bases). V gave up 5 bases and J gave up 3 bases, with 14 bases separating them. Germline loops: CDR1 SEHNR, CDR2 FQNEAQ (reference sequence). This CDR3 contains 14 residues. The CDR3 loop reads CASSPRQSSYEQYF. The CDR3 nucleotides read TGTGCCAGCAGCCCAAGACAGTCGAGCTACGAGCAGTACTTC.

In this sample, this clone turned up once. The V gene is TRBV6-5, the J gene TRBJ2-7; 9 bases agree with TRBD1. The CDR3 has 15 amino acids. From germline, CDR1 is MNHEY and CDR2 SVGAGI. Germline trimming cut 5 bases from V and 4 bases from J; bases unmatched to any gene: 9. The CDR3: CASSNVHRGLYEQYF. CDR3 coding DNA: TGTGCCAGCAGTAACGTTCACAGGGGGCTTTACGAGCAGTACTTC.

This clone showed up just once. The J gene is TRBJ2-2, the V gene TRBV4-1, with 10 bases lining up with TRBD1. The ends lost 4 bases at V and 5 bases at J; junction bases unmatched: 7. The CDR3 totals 16 residues. Germline V gene data show CDR1 as MGHRA and CDR2 as YSYEKL. CDR3 nucleotide sequence: TGCGCCAGCAGCCGAATCGGGACAGGGGCGACCGGGGAGCTGTTTTTT. It codes for CASSRIGTGATGELFF.

This sequence joins TRBV30 and TRBJ2-3; the D gene is possibly TRBD2 (5 bases). Trimming pared 0 bases from V and 5 bases from J, leaving 12 bases between. This CDR3 has 14 residues. Germline V CDR1 and CDR2: GTSNPN, SVGIG (reference sequence). The CDR3 loop is CAWSVGVSEDTQYF. The CDR3, as DNA: TGTGCCTGGAGTGTCGGAGTTAGCGAAGATACGCAGTATTTT.

This clone occurred once. The V gene is TRBV14, the J gene TRBJ2-5, with D perhaps TRBD1 (5 bases). CDR3 size: 15 residues. Trimming took 9 bases from V and 7 from J, leaving 24 bases between them. Germline assignment: CDR1 SGHDN and CDR2 FVKESK. The CDR3 region is CASALTGAFVGTQYF. Here the CDR3 DNA reads TGTGCCAGTGCCCTGACTGGGGCGTTCGTAGGGACCCAGTACTTC.

The chain has TRBV7-9 and TRBJ1-2; 8 bases align to TRBD1. The CDR3 sequence is 13 residues long. V shed 5 bases and J 6 bases; nucleotides not matched to a gene: 5. Germline CDR1 is SEHNR and CDR2 is FQNEAQ (reference sequence). DNA of the CDR3: TGTGCCAGCAGCCCGACAGGGGAGAATGGCTACACCTTC. Translation gives CASSPTGENGYTF.

The chain couples TRBV4-2 to TRBJ2-7, with TRBD2 matching over 8 bases. CDR1 is LGHNA and CDR2 is YNFKEQ in the germline V gene. V gave up 3 bases and J gave up 7 bases; unmatched junction bases: 14. This CDR3 comprises 16 residues. The CDR3 protein is CASSQTTGTRMGEQYF. Here the CDR3 DNA reads TGTGCCAGCAGCCAGACCACCGGGACTAGGATGGGGGAGCAGTACTTC.

This clone was counted once. The chain recombines TRBV19 with TRBJ2-5; TRBD2 matches at 13 bases. V gave up 11 bases and J gave up 2 bases; unmatched junction bases: 8. Germline V lookup: CDR1 LNHDA, CDR2 SQIVND (reference sequence). This CDR3 is built from 15 residues. The CDR3 nucleotides are TGTGCCGTAGGGACTAGCGGGATCCGACAAGAGACCCAGTACTTC. Protein: CAVGTSGIRQETQYF.

The CDR3 bases are TGTGCCACCAGCAGAGGCCGACTAGCTACGTCCTACGAGCAGTACTTC. This codes for CATSRGRLATSYEQYF. V gene TRBV15 combines with J gene TRBJ2-7, with 7 bases lining up with TRBD2. Germline V gene lookup returns CDR1 LNHNV and CDR2 YYDKDF (reference sequence). CDR3 size: 16 residues. The V segment lost 1 base and the J segment 1 base; nucleotides outside the gene matches: 7.

The genes are TRBV7-9 and TRBJ2-1; 11 bases are a match to TRBD2. The ends lost 8 bases at V and 6 bases at J; junction bases unmatched: 3. Germline CDR1 is SEHNR and CDR2 is FQNEAQ (reference sequence). The CDR3 runs 13 residues. For the CDR3, the DNA is TGTGCCAGCGGGGGACTAGCGGCCAATGAGCAGTTCTTC. This encodes CASGGLAANEQFF.

V and J are TRBV6-5 and TRBJ1-6; D call uncertain. The V and J ends lost 0 bases and 8 bases respectively, with 14 bases between them. CDR3 size: 16 residues. Germline CDR1 reads MNHEY; CDR2 reads SVGAGI. CDR3 nucleotides: TGTGCCAGCAGTTACTCCTGGACGGGAGGTCATTCACCCCTCCACTTT. It yields the protein CASSYSWTGGHSPLHF.

The rearrangement uses TRBV6-1 and TRBJ2-1, with a possible D match to TRBD1 (5 bases). The germline CDR1 and CDR2 sequences are MNHNS and SASEGT. Trimming cost V 0 bases and J 3 bases, with 12 bases left between them. The CDR3 extends over 16 amino acids. This chain's CDR3 is CASSEALQGGYNEQFF. CDR3 bases: TGTGCCAGCAGTGAAGCGCTTCAGGGTGGCTACAATGAGCAGTTCTTC.

This chain connects TRBV19 to TRBJ1-5; D perhaps matches TRBD1 (5 bases). Trimming stripped 6 bases from V and 7 bases from J, with 10 bases between. CDR3 length: 12 residues. Per the germline V gene, CDR1 is LNHDA and CDR2 is SQIVND (reference sequence). DNA of the CDR3: TGTGCCAGTAGGGAGGGACCCCAGCCCCAGCATTTT. Translation: CASREGPQPQHF.

The V call is TRBV28, the J call TRBJ2-3; D may be TRBD2 (6 bases). Germline V lookup: CDR1 MDHEN, CDR2 SYDVKM. Trimming pared 2 bases from V and 5 bases from J, leaving 17 bases between. CDR3 length: 16 residues. CDR3 protein: CASSLLPAGGRDTQYF. CDR3 in DNA: TGTGCCAGCAGTTTACTACCCGCTGGAGGGAGAGATACGCAGTATTTT.

The chain is built from TRBV13 and TRBJ2-1; a weak D match, TRBD2 (5 bases). V was cut by 0 bases and J by 4 bases, with 13 bases left in between. CDR1 is PRHDT, CDR2 FYEKMQ, per germline (reference sequence). The CDR3 is 16 amino acids. CDR3 region: CASSLGEHRGYNEQFF. CDR3 bases: TGTGCCAGCAGCTTAGGGGAACATCGAGGGTACAATGAGCAGTTCTTC.

This chain links TRBV27 with TRBJ2-2; D might be TRBD1 (6 bases). The CDR3 length is 15 residues. Trimming stripped 2 bases from V and 3 bases from J, with 10 bases between. Germline CDR1 reads MNHEY; CDR2 reads SMNVEV (reference sequence). DNA for the CDR3: TGTGCCAGCAGTTTAACACAGGGCTACACCGGGGAGCTGTTTTTT. Protein: CASSLTQGYTGELFF.

The chain has TRBV2 and TRBJ2-5; the match to TRBD2 covers 11 bases. The CDR3 loop spans 18 amino acids. From germline, CDR1 is SNHLY and CDR2 FYNNEI. V shed 7 bases, J shed 3 bases, and the junction held 16 bases outside the gene matches. CDR3 region: CASMGGTSGAQFEETQYF. The CDR3 DNA follows: TGTGCCAGCATGGGGGGGACTAGCGGAGCCCAATTCGAAGAGACCCAGTACTTC.

This clone was counted a few times. As DNA, the CDR3 is TGTGCCAGCAGTGTATTTGCGGGACAGGGGATTCTGGCTTTCTTT. Residues: CASSVFAGQGILAFF. This rearrangement joins TRBV25-1 to TRBJ1-1; TRBD1 matches 10 bases. The CDR3 extends over 15 amino acids. V dropped 4 bases and J dropped 11; count of bases not matched to a gene: 13. Per the germline V gene, CDR1 is MGHDK and CDR2 is SYGVNS.